The clone carrying this T cell receptor (beta chain) has only a few counts. Its antigen is unknown. This sample was included in a study of CD8+ T cells in alopecia areata. Study as a whole: Dosing spanned 6 to 18 months on tofacitinib, then 6 months off drug.

cDNA reverse transcribed from extracted RNA served as the sequencing template. The data were produced by immunoSEQ multiplex PCR, yet TCRdb's version contains in-frame clones alone and is incomplete. The sample shows fewer than 100,000 clones, 40% to 45% of them seen only once. Those with alopecia areata gave lesional scalp punch biopsies and peripheral blood. Deletions cut 0 bases from V and 10 bases from J, with 10 bases between. The V gene's germline CDR1 is SQVTM and CDR2 ANQGSEA. The CDR3 length is 12 residues. Study-wide results and limits: Scalp samples also yield sequences of resident alphabeta T cells from normal skin. Sharing of TCRs across patients appeared less clear than in mice, possibly for HLA-related reasons.

The specimen was CD4+ T cells sorted from blood. The chain has TRBV29-1 and TRBJ2-1; tentatively, D is TRBD2 (6 bases). The clonotype was recovered from a human donor with alopecia areata. The chain's CDR3 is CSVEDWRDEQFF. CDR3 in DNA: TGCAGCGTTGAAGATTGGCGGGACGAGCAGTTCTTC.